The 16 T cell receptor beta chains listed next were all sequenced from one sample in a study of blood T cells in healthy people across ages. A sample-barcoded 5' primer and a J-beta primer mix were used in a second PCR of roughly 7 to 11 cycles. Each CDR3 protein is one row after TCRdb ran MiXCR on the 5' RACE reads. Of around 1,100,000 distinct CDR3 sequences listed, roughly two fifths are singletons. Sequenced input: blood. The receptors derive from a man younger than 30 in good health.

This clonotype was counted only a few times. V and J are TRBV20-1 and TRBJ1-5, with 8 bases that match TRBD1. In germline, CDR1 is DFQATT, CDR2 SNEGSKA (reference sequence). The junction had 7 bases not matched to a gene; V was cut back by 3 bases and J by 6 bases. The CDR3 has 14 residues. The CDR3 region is CSASSGQGSQPQHF. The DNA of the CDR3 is TGCAGTGCTAGTTCCGGACAGGGTAGTCAGCCCCAGCATTTT.

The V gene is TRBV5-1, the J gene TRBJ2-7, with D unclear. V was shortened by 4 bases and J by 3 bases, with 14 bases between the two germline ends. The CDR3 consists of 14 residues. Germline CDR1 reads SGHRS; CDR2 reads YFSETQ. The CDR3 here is CASSPDGFRYEQYF. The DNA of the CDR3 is TGCGCCAGCAGCCCCGACGGATTCCGCTACGAGCAGTACTTC.

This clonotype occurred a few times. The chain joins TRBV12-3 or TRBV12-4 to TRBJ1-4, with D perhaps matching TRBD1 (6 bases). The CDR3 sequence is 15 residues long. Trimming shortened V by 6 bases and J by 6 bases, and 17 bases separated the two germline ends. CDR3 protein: CASRARHSGDEKLFF. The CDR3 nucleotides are TGTGCCAGCAGGGCCCGGCACTCAGGGGATGAAAAACTGTTTTTT.

CDR3 nucleotides: TGTGCCAGCAAAACAGGGTTGAATGAGCAGTTCTTC. It encodes CASKTGLNEQFF. The V call is TRBV28, the J call TRBJ2-1, with TRBD1 as a possible D gene (6 bases). Looked up from germline, CDR1 is MDHEN and CDR2 is SYDVKM. The CDR3 length is 12 residues. Trimming took 7 bases from V and 7 from J, leaving 11 bases between them. The entire variable domain, with the rest obtained from reference TRBV28 and TRBJ2-1, is as follows: DVKVTQSSRYLVKRTGEKVFLECVQDMDHENMFWYRQDPGLGLRLIYFSYDVKMKEKGDIPEGYSVSREKKERFSLILESASTNQTSMYLCASKTGLNEQFFGPGTRLTVL.

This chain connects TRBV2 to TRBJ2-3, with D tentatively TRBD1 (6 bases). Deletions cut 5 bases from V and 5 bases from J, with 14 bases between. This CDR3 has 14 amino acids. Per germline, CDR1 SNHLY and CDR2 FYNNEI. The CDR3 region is CASSRIPGEDTQYF. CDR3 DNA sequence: TGTGCCAGCAGTAGGATTCCAGGGGAAGATACGCAGTATTTT.

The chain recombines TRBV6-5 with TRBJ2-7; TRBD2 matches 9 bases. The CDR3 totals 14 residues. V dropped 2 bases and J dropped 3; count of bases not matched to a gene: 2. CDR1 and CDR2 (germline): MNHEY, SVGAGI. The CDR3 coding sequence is TGTGCCAGCAGTTACGGACTAGCGAGCTACGAGCAGTACTTC. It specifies CASSYGLASYEQYF.

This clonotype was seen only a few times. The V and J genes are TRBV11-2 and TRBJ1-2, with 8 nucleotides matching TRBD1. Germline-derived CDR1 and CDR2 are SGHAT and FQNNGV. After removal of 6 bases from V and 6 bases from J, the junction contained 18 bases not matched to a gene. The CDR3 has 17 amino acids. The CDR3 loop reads CASRQFGTGSLVDGYTF. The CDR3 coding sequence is TGTGCCAGCAGGCAATTCGGGACAGGCTCCCTAGTGGATGGCTACACCTTC.

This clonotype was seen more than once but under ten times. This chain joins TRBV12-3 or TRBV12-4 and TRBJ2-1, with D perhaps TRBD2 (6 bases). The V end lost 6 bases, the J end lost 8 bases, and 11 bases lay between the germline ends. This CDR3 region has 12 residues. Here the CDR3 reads CASRTRIDEQFF. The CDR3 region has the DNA TGTGCCAGCAGGACTAGAATCGATGAGCAGTTCTTC.

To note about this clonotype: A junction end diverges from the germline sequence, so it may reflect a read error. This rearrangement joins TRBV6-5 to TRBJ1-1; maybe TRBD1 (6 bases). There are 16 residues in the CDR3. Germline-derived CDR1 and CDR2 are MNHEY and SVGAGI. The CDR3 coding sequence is TGTGCCAGCACCCCGTCGAGGACAGCTGGGGGCACTGAGGCTTTCTTT. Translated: CASTPSRTAGGTEAFF.

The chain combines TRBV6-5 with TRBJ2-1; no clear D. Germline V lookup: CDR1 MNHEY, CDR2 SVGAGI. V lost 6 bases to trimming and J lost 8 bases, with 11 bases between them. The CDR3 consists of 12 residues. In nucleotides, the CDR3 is TGTGCCAGCAGGACAACAGTGGATGAGCAGTTCTTC. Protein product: CASRTTVDEQFF.

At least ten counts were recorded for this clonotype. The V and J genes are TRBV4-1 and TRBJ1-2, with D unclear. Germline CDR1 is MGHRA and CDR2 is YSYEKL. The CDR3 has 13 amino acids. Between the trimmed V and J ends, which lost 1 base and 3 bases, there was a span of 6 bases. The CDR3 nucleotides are TGCGCCAGCAGCCAAGGGTCAGACTATGGCTACACCTTC. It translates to CASSQGSDYGYTF.

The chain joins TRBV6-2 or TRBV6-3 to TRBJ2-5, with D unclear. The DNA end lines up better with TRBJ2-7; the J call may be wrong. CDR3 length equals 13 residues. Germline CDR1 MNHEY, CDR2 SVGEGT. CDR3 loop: CASSRLGVSEQYF. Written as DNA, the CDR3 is TGTGCCAGCAGTCGACTTGGCGTCTCCGAGCAGTACTTC.

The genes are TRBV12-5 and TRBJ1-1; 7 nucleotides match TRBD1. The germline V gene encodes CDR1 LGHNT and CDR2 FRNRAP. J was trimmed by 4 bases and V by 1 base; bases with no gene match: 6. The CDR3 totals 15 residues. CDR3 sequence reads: CASGLGRGQSTEAFF. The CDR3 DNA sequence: TGTGCTAGTGGTTTGGGGAGGGGGCAGAGCACTGAAGCTTTCTTT.

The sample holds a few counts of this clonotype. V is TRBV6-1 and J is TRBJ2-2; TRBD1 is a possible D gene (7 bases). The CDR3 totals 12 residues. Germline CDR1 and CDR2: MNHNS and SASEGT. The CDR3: CAGGGYTGELFF. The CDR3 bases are TGTGCAGGAGGGGGCTACACCGGGGAGCTGTTTTTT.

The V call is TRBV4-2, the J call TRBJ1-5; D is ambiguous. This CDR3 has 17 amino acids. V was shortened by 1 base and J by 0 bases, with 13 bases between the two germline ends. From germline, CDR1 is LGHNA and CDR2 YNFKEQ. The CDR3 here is CASSQGGGVGSNQPQHF. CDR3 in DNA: TGTGCCAGCAGCCAAGGAGGCGGGGTTGGTAGCAATCAGCCCCAGCATTTT.

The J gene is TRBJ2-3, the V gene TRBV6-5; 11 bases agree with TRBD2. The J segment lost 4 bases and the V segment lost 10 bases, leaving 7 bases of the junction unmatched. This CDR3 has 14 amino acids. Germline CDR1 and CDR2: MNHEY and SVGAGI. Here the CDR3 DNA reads TGTGCCACTTCGACTAGCGGGGTGCCAGATACGCAGTATTTT. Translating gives CATSTSGVPDTQYF.